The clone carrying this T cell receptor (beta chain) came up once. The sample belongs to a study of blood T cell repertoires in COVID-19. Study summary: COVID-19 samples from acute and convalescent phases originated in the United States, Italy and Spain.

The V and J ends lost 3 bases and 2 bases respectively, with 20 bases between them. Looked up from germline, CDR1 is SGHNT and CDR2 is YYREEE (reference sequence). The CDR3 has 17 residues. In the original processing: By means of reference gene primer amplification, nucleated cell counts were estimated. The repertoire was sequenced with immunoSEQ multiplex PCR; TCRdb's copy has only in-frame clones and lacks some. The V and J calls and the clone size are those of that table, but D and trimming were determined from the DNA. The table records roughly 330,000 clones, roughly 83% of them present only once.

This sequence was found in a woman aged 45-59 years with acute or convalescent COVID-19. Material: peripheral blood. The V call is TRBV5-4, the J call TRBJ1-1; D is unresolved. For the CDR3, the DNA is TGTGCCAGCAGCTCTCCTAGTTCCGGTTGGCCCAACACTGAAGCTTTCTTT. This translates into CASSSPSSGWPNTEAFF.